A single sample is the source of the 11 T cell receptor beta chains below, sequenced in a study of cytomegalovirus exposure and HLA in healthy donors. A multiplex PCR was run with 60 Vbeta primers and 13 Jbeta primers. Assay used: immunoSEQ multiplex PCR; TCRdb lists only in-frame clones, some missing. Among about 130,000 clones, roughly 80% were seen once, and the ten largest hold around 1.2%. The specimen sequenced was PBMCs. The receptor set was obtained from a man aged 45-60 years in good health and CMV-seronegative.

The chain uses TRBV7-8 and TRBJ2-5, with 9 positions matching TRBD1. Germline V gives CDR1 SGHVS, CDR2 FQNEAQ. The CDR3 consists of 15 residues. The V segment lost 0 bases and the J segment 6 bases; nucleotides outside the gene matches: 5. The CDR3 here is CASSLASGQGQTQYF. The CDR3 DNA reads TGTGCCAGCAGCTTAGCATCTGGACAGGGGCAGACCCAGTACTTC. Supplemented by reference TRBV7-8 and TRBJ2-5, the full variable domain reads GAGVSQSPRYKVAKRGQDVALRCDPISGHVSLFWYQQALGQGPEFLTYFQNEAQLDKSGLPSDRFFAERPEGSVSTLKIQRTQQEDSAVYLCASSLASGQGQTQYFGPGTRLLVL.

The CDR3 sequence is CATRPGTGDDNEKLFF. Written as DNA, the CDR3 is TGTGCCACTCGACCAGGGACAGGAGACGATAATGAAAAACTGTTTTTT. The V and J genes are TRBV10-3 and TRBJ1-4, with TRBD1 matching 8 bases. The CDR3 is made up of 16 amino acids. CDR1 and CDR2 from the germline V gene are ENHRY and SYGVKD. Trimming cost V 10 bases and J 4 bases; bases outside gene matches: 14.

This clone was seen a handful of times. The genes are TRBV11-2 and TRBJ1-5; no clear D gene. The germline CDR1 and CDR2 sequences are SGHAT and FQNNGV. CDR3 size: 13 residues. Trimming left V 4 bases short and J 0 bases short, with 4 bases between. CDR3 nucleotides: TGTGCCAGCAGCTCGGTTAGCAATCAGCCCCAGCATTTT. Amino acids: CASSSVSNQPQHF. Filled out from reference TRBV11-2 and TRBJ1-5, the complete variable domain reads EAGVAQSPRYKIIEKRQSVAFWCNPISGHATLYWYQQILGQGPKLLIQFQNNGVVDDSQLPKDRFSAERLKGVDSTLKIQPAKLEDSAVYLCASSSVSNQPQHFGDGTRLSIL.

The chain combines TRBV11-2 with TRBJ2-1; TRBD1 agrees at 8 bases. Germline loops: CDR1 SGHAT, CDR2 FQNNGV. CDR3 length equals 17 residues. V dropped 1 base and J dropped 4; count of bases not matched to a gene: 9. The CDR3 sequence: CASSLGGAGGLYNEQFF. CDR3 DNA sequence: TGTGCCAGCAGCTTAGGGGGGGCAGGGGGCCTTTACAATGAGCAGTTCTTC.

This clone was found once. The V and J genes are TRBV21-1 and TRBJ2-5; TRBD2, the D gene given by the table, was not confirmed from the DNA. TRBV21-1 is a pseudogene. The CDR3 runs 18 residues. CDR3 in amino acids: CASSKVETSGKVWETQYF. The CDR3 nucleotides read TGTGCCAGCAGCAAAGTGGAAACTAGCGGGAAGGTCTGGGAGACCCAGTACTTC.

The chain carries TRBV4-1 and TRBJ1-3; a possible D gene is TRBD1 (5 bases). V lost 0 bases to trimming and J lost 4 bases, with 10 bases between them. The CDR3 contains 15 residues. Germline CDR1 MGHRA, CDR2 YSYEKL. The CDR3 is CASSQESGRGNTIYF. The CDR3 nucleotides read TGCGCCAGCAGCCAAGAGTCAGGGCGCGGAAACACCATATATTTT.

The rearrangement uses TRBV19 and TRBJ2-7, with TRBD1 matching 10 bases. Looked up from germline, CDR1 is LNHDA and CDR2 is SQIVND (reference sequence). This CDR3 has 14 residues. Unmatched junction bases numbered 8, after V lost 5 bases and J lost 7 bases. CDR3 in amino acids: CASSPGQGLGEQYF. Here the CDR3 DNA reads TGTGCCAGTAGTCCGGGACAGGGGCTTGGAGAGCAGTACTTC.

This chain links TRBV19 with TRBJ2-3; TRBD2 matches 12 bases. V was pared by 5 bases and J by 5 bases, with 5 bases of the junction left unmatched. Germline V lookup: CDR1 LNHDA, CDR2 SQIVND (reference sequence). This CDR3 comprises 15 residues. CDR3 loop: CASSRLAGGEDTQYF. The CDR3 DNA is TGTGCCAGTAGTCGCCTAGCGGGAGGGGAAGATACGCAGTATTTT.

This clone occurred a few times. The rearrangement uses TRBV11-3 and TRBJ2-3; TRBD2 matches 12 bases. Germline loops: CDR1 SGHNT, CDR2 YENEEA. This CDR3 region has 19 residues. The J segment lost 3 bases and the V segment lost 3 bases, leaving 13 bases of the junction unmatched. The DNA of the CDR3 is TGTGCCAGCAGCTTGGGCCGACGGTCGACTAGCGGGAGTACAGATACGCAGTATTTT. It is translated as CASSLGRRSTSGSTDTQYF.

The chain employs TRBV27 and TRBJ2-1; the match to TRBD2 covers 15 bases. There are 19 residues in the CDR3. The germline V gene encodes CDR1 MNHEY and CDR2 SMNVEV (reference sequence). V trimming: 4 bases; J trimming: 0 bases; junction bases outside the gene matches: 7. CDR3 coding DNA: TGTGCCAGCAGTTCAGGACTAGCGGGAGGGGCGAGCTCCTACAATGAGCAGTTCTTC. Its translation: CASSSGLAGGASSYNEQFF.

The CDR3 spells CASSSTGTSSYEQYF. Here the CDR3 DNA reads TGTGCCAGCAGCTCGACCGGGACTAGCTCTTACGAGCAGTACTTC. The chain employs TRBV7-2 and TRBJ2-7; TRBD2 matches 9 bases. The CDR3 sequence is 15 residues long. The ends lost 4 bases at V and 4 bases at J; junction bases unmatched: 8. Germline V lookup: CDR1 SGHTA, CDR2 FQGNSA. Together with reference TRBV7-2 and TRBJ2-7, the CDR3 gives the full variable domain: GAGVSQSPSNKVTEKGKDVELRCDPISGHTALYWYRQSLGQGLEFLIYFQGNSAPDKSGLPSDRFSAERTGGSVSTLTIQRTQQEDSAVYLCASSSTGTSSYEQYFGPGTRLTVT.